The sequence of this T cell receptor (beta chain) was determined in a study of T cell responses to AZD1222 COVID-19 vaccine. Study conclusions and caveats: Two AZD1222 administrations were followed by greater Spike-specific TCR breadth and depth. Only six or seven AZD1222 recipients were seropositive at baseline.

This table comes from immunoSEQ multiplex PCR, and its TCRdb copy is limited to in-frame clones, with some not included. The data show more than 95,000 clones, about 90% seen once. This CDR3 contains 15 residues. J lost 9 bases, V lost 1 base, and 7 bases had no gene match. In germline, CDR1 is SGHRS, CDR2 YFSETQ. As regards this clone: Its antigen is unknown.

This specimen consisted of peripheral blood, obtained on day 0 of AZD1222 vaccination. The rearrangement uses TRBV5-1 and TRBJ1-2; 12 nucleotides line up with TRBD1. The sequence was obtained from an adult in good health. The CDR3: CASSLTGTGGDRYTF. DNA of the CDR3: TGCGCCAGCAGCTTGACCGGGACAGGGGGCGATCGCTACACCTTC.